This T cell receptor beta chain derives from a study of T cell responses to AZD1222 COVID-19 vaccine. This CDR3 spans 16 amino acids. Germline lookup yields CDR1 SGHTS and CDR2 YDEGEE. The ends were cut back, 4 bases at V and 7 bases at J, with 18 bases in the middle. Sequencing used immunoSEQ multiplex PCR; TCRdb keeps in-frame clones, though not all of them. The sample records about 170,000 clones, roughly 90% being singletons. The TCR was taken from an adult in good health. The sequencing used peripheral blood, collected on day 0 of AZD1222 vaccination. The chain carries TRBV5-8 and TRBJ1-6, with D hard to call. The CDR3 reads CASSLRRGLINSPLHF. CDR3 sequence (DNA): TGTGCCAGCAGCCTTAGACGCGGACTGATCAATTCACCCCTCCACTTT.